The next 6 T cell receptor beta chains were all read from a single sample in a study of T cell responses to AZD1222 COVID-19 vaccine. Libraries were prepared by immunoSEQ multiplex PCR; TCRdb keeps only in-frame clonotypes and omits some of them. The data contain 95,000 to 110,000 clones, 70% to 90% of them seen just once; the ten biggest clones take up around 4.7%. This sample comprised peripheral blood, obtained 28 days after the second AZD1222 dose. All receptors derive from an adult who received the AZD1222 COVID-19 vaccine.

The chain uses TRBV4-1 and TRBJ2-2; D not resolved. In germline, CDR1 is MGHRA, CDR2 YSYEKL. Trimming stripped 4 bases from V and 0 bases from J, with 9 bases between. There are 15 residues in the CDR3. In nucleotides, the CDR3 is TGCGCCAGCAGCCGTCCCCCAGCGAACACCGGGGAGCTGTTTTTT. Its protein is CASSRPPANTGELFF.

This chain connects TRBV3-1 (or the pseudogene TRBV3-2) to TRBJ2-5; TRBD2 aligns across 8 bases. Per germline, CDR1 LGHDT and CDR2 YNNKEL (reference sequence). V dropped 0 bases and J dropped 2; count of bases not matched to a gene: 11. CDR3 length: 18 residues. The CDR3 spells CASSQDGLGGGPQETQYF. The CDR3 DNA reads as TGTGCCAGCAGCCAAGATGGGTTGGGCGGGGGGCCGCAAGAGACCCAGTACTTC.

This clone was seen just once. Other DNA sequences in the sample encode the same CDR3. The chain uses TRBV29-1 and TRBJ1-1, with D possibly being TRBD1 (6 bases). V was shortened by 6 bases and J by 1 base, with 9 bases between the two germline ends. The CDR3 is made up of 12 amino acids. In germline, CDR1 is SQVTM, CDR2 ANQGSEA. Here the CDR3 reads CSVAQGNTEAFF. The CDR3 DNA is TGCAGCGTGGCACAGGGGAACACTGAAGCTTTCTTT.

The chain links TRBV6-1 to TRBJ1-2, with D uncertain. Per the germline V gene, CDR1 is MNHNS and CDR2 is SASEGT. The CDR3 is 14 residues long. Trimming took 2 bases from V and 2 from J, leaving 9 bases between them. The CDR3 sequence: CASSESAPNYGYTF. The CDR3 coding sequence is TGTGCCAGCAGTGAATCGGCCCCAAACTATGGCTACACCTTC.

V gene TRBV28 combines with J gene TRBJ1-5; D ambiguous. The germline V and J ends were trimmed by 7 bases and 2 bases, with 15 bases remaining between them. Germline lookup yields CDR1 MDHEN and CDR2 SYDVKM. The CDR3 spans 15 residues. The CDR3 loop reads CASNSGGQGNQPQHF. The CDR3 nucleotides read TGTGCCAGCAACTCGGGTGGCCAAGGCAATCAGCCCCAGCATTTT.

The chain is built from TRBV5-8 and TRBJ1-6; the D gene is possibly TRBD1 (5 bases). V was trimmed by 3 bases and J by 9 bases, leaving 16 bases between them. The germline gives CDR1 SGHTS, CDR2 YDEGEE. CDR3 size: 15 residues. CDR3 sequence reads: CASSSRGEGVSPLHF. CDR3 sequence (DNA): TGTGCCAGCAGCTCCCGGGGGGAAGGCGTTTCACCCCTCCACTTT.